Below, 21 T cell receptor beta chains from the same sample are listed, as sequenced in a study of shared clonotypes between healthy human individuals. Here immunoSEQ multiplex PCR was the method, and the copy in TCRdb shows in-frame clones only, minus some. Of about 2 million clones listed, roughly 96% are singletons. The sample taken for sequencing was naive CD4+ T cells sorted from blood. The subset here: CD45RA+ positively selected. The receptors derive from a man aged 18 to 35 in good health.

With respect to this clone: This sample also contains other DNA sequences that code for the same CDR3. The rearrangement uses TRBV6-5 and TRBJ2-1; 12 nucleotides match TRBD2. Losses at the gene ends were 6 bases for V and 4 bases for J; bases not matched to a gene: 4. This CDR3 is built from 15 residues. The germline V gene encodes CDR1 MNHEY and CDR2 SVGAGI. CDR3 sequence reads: CASSPTSGGYNEQFF. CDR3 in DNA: TGTGCCAGCAGCCCTACTAGCGGGGGGTACAATGAGCAGTTCTTC.

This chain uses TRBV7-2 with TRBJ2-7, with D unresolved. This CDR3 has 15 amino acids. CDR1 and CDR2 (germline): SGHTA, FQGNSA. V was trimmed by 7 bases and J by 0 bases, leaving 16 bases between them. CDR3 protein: CASTVVIGSSYEQYF. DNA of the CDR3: TGTGCCAGCACCGTGGTCATCGGAAGCTCCTACGAGCAGTACTTC.

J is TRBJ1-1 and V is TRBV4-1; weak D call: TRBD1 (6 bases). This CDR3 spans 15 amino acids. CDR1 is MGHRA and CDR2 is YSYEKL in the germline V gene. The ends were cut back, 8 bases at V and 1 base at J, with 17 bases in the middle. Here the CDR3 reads CASGGPRRGNTEAFF. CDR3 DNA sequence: TGCGCCAGCGGGGGGCCGAGACGCGGGAACACTGAAGCTTTCTTT.

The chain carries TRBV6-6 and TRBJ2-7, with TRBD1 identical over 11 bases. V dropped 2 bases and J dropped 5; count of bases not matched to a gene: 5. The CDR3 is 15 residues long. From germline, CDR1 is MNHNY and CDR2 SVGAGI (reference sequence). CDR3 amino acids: CASSYRGQGAHEQYF. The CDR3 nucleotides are TGTGCCAGCAGTTACCGAGGACAGGGGGCCCACGAGCAGTACTTC.

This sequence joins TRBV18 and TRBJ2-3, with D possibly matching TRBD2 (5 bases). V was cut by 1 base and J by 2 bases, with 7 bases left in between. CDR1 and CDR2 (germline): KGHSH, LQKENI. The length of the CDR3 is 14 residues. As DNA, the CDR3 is TGTGCCAGCTCACCACGGGAGCTCACAGATACGCAGTATTTT. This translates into CASSPRELTDTQYF.

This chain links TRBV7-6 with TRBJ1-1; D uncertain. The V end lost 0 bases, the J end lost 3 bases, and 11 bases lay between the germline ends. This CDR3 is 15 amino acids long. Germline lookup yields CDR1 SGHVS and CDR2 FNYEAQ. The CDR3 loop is CASSLAGPLDTEAFF. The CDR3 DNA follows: TGTGCCAGCAGCTTAGCAGGGCCCCTCGACACTGAAGCTTTCTTT.

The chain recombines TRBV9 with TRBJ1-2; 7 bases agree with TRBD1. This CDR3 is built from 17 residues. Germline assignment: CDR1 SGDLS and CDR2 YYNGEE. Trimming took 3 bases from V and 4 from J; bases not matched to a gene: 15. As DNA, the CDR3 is TGTGCCAGCAGCGACCCGGGACAGTCCTTCGCCAGCTATGGCTACACCTTC. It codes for CASSDPGQSFASYGYTF.

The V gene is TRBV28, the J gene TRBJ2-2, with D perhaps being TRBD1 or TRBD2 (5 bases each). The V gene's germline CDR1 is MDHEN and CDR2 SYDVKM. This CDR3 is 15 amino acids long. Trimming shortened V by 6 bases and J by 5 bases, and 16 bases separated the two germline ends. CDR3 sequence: CASRRGGSGTGELFF. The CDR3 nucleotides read TGTGCCAGCAGGAGGGGTGGATCCGGGACCGGGGAGCTGTTTTTT.

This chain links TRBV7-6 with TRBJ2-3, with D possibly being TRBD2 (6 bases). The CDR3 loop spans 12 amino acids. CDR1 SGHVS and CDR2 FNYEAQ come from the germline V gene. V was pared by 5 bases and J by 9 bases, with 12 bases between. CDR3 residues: CASSRGLLTQYF. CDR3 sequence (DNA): TGTGCCAGCAGCCGTGGACTACTCACGCAGTATTTT.

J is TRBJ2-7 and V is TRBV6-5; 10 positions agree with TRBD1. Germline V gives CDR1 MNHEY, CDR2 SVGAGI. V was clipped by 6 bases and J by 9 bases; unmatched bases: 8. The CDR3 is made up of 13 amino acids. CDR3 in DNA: TGTGCCAGCAGCCAGGGACAGGGGTACAGGCAGTACTTC. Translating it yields CASSQGQGYRQYF.

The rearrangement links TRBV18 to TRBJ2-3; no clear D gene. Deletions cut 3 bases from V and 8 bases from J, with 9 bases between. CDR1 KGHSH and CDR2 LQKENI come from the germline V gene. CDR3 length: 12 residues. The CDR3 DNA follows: TGTGCCAGCTCACCTCAAATAGGTACGCAGTATTTT. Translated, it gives CASSPQIGTQYF.

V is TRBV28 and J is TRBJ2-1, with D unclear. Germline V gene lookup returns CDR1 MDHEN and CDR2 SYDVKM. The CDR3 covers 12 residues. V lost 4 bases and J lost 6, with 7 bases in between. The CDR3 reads CASSYRPNEQFF. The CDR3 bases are TGTGCCAGCAGTTACCGTCCCAATGAGCAGTTCTTC.

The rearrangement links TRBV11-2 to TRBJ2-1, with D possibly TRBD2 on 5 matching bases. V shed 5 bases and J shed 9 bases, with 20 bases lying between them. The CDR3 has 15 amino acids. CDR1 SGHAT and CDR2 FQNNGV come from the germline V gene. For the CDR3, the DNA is TGTGCCAGCAGCGCCCGGGGTGGATACAGTGGTGAGCAGTTCTTC. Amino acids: CASSARGGYSGEQFF.

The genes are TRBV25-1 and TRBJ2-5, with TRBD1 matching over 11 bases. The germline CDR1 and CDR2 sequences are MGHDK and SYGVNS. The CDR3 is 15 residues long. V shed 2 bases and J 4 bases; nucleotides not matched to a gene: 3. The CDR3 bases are TGTGCCAGCAGTGAAGTGGACAGGGGGCGAGAGACCCAGTACTTC. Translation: CASSEVDRGRETQYF.

CDR3 loop: CASSYSGPGTGELFF. The CDR3 DNA follows: TGTGCCAGCAGTTACTCGGGTCCGGGCACCGGGGAGCTGTTTTTT. This rearrangement joins TRBV6-5 to TRBJ2-2; no firm D call. Germline V gene sequence: CDR1 MNHEY, CDR2 SVGAGI. V was trimmed by 0 bases and J by 4 bases, leaving 9 bases between them. The CDR3 has 15 residues.

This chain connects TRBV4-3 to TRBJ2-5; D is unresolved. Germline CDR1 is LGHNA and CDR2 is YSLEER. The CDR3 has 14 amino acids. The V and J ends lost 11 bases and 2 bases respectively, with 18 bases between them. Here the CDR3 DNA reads TGCGCCTCGGCGGCCGGGCGCCATCAAGAGACCCAGTACTTC. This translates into CASAAGRHQETQYF.

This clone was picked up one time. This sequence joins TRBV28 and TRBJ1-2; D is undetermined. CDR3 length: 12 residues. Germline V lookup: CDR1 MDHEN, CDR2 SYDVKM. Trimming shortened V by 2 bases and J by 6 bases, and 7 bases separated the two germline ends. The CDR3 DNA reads TGTGCCAGCAGTTTAGGGTACGATGGCTACACCTTC. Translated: CASSLGYDGYTF.

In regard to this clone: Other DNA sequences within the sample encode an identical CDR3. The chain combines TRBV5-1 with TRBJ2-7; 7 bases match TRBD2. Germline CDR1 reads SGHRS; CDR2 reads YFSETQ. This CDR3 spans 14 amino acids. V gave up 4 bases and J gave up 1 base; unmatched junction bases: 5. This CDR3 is CASSRTGGSYEQYF. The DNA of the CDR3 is TGCGCCAGCAGCCGGACGGGGGGTTCCTACGAGCAGTACTTC.

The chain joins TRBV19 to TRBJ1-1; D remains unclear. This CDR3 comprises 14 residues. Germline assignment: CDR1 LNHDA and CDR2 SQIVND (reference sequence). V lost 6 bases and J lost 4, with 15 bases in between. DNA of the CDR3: TGTGCCAGTAGCATCGTCGGAGGCATCACTGAAGCTTTCTTT. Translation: CASSIVGGITEAFF.

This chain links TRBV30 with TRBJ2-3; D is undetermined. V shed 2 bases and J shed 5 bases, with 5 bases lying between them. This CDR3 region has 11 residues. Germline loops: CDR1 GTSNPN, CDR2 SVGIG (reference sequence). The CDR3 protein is CAWSPIDTQYF. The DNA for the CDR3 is TGTGCCTGGAGTCCAATAGATACGCAGTATTTT.

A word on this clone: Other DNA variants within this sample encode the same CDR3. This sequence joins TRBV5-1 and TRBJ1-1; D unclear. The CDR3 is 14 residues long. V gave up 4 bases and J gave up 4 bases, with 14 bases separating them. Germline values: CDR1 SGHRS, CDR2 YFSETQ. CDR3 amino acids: CASSPRGSGTEAFF. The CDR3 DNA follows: TGCGCCAGCAGCCCCCGCGGGTCGGGCACTGAAGCTTTCTTT.